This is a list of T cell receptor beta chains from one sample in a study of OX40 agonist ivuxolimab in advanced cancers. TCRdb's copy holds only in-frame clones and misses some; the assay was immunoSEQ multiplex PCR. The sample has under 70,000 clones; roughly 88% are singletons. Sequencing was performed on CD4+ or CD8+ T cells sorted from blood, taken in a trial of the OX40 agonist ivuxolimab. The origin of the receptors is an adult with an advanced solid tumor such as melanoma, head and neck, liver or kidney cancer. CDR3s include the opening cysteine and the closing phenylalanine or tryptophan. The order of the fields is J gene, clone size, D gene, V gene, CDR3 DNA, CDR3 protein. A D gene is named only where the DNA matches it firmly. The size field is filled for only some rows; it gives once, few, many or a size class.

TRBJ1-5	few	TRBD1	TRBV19	TGTGCCAGTAGTATACCTCCGGGACAGGGCAATCAGCCCCAGCATTTT	CASSIPPGQGNQPQHF
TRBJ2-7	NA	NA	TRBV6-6	TGTGCCAGCAGTCGACAGGAAACCTACGAGCAGTACTTC	CASSRQETYEQYF
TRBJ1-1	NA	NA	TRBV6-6	TGTGCAAGCCCCGGGACAACTGGCACTGAAGCTTTCTTT	CASPGTTGTEAFF
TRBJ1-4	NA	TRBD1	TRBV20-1	TGCAGTGCCAATCCCGGGACAGGGAGGACTTTT	CSANPGTGRTF
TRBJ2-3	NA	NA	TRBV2	TGTGCCAGCAGGGCTTACAGTTCTAGCACAGATACGCAGTATTTT	CASRAYSSSTDTQYF
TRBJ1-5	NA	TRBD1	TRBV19	TGTGCCAGTAACCAAGCTCTGGGACAGGGGGATCAGCCCCAGCATTTT	CASNQALGQGDQPQHF
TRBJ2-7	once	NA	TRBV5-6	TGTGCCAGCAGCTTGGTGTCAGGGGGGCCCTACGAGCAGTACTTC	CASSLVSGGPYEQYF
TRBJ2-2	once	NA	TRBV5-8	TGTGCCAGCAGCCGTCGACGACCAGGGTCCGGGGAGCTGTTTTTT	CASSRRRPGSGELFF
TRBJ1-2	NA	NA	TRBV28	TGTGCCATCGACAGATATGGCTACACCTTC	CAIDRYGYTF
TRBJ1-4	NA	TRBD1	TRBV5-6	TGTGCCAGCAGCTGGGGGGGACAGAACGAAAAACTGTTTTTT	CASSWGGQNEKLFF
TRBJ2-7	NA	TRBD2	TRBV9	TGTGCCAGCAGCGTGACTAGCGGGGACACCTACGAGCAGTACTTC	CASSVTSGDTYEQYF
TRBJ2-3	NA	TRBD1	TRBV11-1	TGTGCCAGCAGCTTAGCCCCGACAGGGGGCACAGATACGCAGTATTTT	CASSLAPTGGTDTQYF
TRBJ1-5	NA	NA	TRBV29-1	TGCAGCGTTGGGGATACCAATCAGCCCCAGCATTTT	CSVGDTNQPQHF
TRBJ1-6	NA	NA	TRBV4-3	TGCGCCAGCAGCCAAGAAGACTTCGGTAATTCACCCCTCCACTTT	CASSQEDFGNSPLHF
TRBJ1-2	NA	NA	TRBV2	TGTGCCAGCACACTCACGCGGGGACGAAGCTACACCTTC	CASTLTRGRSYTF
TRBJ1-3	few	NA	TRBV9	TGTGCCAGCAGCGCTTTCTCTGGAAACACCATATATTTT	CASSAFSGNTIYF
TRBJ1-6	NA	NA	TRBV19	TGTGCCAGTAGTATTATGACAGATAATTCACCCCTCCACTTT	CASSIMTDNSPLHF
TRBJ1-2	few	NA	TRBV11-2	TGTGCCAGCAGCTTTACGGACAGCCCTTATGGCTACACCTTC	CASSFTDSPYGYTF
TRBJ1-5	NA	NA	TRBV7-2	TGTGCCAGCAGCTTAGTGGGCCTCAGCAATCAGCCCCAGCATTTT	CASSLVGLSNQPQHF
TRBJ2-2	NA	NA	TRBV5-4	TGTGCCAGCAGCGCAGGGGGGGTAGGGGCCGGGGAGCTGTTTTTT	CASSAGGVGAGELFF
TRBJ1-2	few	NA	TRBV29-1	TGCAGCGTAAATACGGGGGGCGCGATTGGCTACACCTTC	CSVNTGGAIGYTF
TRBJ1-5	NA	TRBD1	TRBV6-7	TGTGCCACAACCCAACAGGGGCAGCCCCAGCATTTT	CATTQQGQPQHF
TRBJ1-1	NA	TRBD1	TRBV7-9	TGTGCCAGCAGCTTAGCCAGACAGGGGATAGAAGCTTTCTTT	CASSLARQGIEAFF
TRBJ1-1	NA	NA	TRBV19	TGTGCCAGTACCGCATCCGGGACTCGATACGGCAACACTGAAGCTTTCTTT	CASTASGTRYGNTEAFF
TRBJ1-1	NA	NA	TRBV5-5	TGTGCCAGCAGCTTGTCGTTAGGGGAAGCTTTCTTT	CASSLSLGEAFF
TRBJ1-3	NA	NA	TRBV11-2	TGTGCCAGCAGCTTAGTTCCTGTCGGAAACACCATATATTTT	CASSLVPVGNTIYF
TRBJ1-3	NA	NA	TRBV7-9	TGTGCCAGCGGTGGGACCGGCGGAAACACCATATATTTT	CASGGTGGNTIYF
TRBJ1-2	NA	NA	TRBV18	TGTGCCAGCTCACCCTCAGAAGGAACAGGGAACTATGGCTACACCTTC	CASSPSEGTGNYGYTF
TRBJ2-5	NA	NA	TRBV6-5	TGTGCCAGCAGTATCACCCAGCCCCAAGAGACCCAGTACTTC	CASSITQPQETQYF
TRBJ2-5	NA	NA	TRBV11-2	TGTGCCAGCAGCATTACTTCGGAGACCCAGTACTTC	CASSITSETQYF
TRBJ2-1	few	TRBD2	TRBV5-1	TGCGCCAGCAGCTTAGAGCTAGTGAGCGGGGTGGGCAATGAGCAGTTCTTC	CASSLELVSGVGNEQFF
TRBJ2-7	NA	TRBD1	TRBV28	TGTGCCAGCAGTTCCTCCACAGGGGTTTACGAGCAGTACTTC	CASSSSTGVYEQYF
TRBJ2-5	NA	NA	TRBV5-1	TGCGCCAGCAGTCCTACCCCGGGGGCCCTTGGGACCCAGTACTTC	CASSPTPGALGTQYF
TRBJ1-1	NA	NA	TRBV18	TGTGCCAGCTCACCCGCCGGGAAGGCTGAAGCTTTCTTT	CASSPAGKAEAFF
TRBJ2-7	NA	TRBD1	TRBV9	TGTGCCAGCAGCGTAGGAGAGGACAGGATATCCTACGAGCAGTACTTC	CASSVGEDRISYEQYF
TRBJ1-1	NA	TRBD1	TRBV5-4	TGTGCCAGCAGCTTAGAGGGGGCAGTAACTGAAGCTTTCTTT	CASSLEGAVTEAFF
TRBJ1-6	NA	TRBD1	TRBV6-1	TGTGCCAGCAGTGAAGTTCCAGGGGGGATTTCACCCCTCCACTTT	CASSEVPGGISPLHF
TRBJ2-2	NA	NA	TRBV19	TGTGCCAGTAGTATTGTCGACGGGGAGCTGTTTTTT	CASSIVDGELFF
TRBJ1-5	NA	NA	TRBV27	TGTGCCAGCAGTCCTCCCGGACAGCCCCAGCATTTT	CASSPPGQPQHF
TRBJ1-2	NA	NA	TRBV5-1	TGCGCCAGCAGCTTGGACGGCTATGGCTACACCTTC	CASSLDGYGYTF
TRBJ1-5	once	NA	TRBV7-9	TGTGCCAGCAGCTCCCCGGGGGAGGTTCAGCCCCAGCATTTT	CASSSPGEVQPQHF
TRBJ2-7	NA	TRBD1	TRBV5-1	TGCGCCAGCAACCCGGTTCGGACAGGGACCGAGCAGTACTTC	CASNPVRTGTEQYF
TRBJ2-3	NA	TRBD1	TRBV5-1	TGCGCCAGCAGCCTAGGACAGGGCTTTTCAGATACGCAGTATTTT	CASSLGQGFSDTQYF
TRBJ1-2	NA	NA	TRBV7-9	TGTGCCAGCAGCTTAGAGGATTCCGCGCCGTACACCTTC	CASSLEDSAPYTF
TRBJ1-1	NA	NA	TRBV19	TGTGCCAGTAACCGGCAGGGCAGTTCGAACACTGAAGCTTTCTTT	CASNRQGSSNTEAFF
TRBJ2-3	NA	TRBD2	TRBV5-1	TGCGCCAGCAGCGGGGGAGGGACAGATACGCAGTATTTT	CASSGGGTDTQYF
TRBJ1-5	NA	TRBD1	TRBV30	TGTGCCTGGAGTGTACGGCCAGGGGGTAATCAGCCCCAGCATTTT	CAWSVRPGGNQPQHF
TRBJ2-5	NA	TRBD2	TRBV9	TGTGCCAGCAGCGTAGGGCCTAGCGGGGCTTTTACCCAAGAGACCCAGTACTTC	CASSVGPSGAFTQETQYF
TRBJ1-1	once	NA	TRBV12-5	TGTGCTAGTGGTTTGGTCTTGGTGAGGCAGGACACTGAAGCTTTCTTT	CASGLVLVRQDTEAFF
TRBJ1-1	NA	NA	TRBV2	TGTGCCAGCATCCCCGAGACAGGGAACACTGAAGCTTTCTTT	CASIPETGNTEAFF
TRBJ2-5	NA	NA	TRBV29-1	TGCAGCGCTTGGGGGGGCACCTTCCAAGAGACCCAGTACTTC	CSAWGGTFQETQYF
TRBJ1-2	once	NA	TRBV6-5	TGTGCCAGCAGTTACTCGATATTACAGGTGGGGGGCTACACCTTC	CASSYSILQVGGYTF
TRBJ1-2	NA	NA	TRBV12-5	TGTGCTAGTGGCCCAACCCGGGGGGGTGGCTACACCTTC	CASGPTRGGGYTF
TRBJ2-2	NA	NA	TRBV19	TGTGCCAGTAGTATCGGGGGCTCCTTGGGCAGGGGCGGAGGTCAAGGCACCGGGGAGCTGTTTTTT	CASSIGGSLGRGGGQGTGELFF
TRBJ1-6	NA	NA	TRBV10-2	TGCGCCAGCGTCATGACAGGAAATTCACCCCTCCACTTT	CASVMTGNSPLHF
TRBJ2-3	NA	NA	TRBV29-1	TGCAGCGTACAGTCCTATACGCAGTATTTT	CSVQSYTQYF
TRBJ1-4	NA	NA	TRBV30	TGTGCCTGGAGCCTTAGAGTTTCGGGCCGGCCGGCAACTAATGAAAAACTGTTTTTT	CAWSLRVSGRPATNEKLFF
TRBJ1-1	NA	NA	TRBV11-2	TGTGCCAGCAGCTACCTCATTGGCGCGAACACTGAAGCTTTCTTT	CASSYLIGANTEAFF